Shown below are 24 T cell receptor beta chains from a single sample sequenced in a study of blood T cell repertoires in COVID-19. Assay used: immunoSEQ multiplex PCR; TCRdb lists only in-frame clones, some missing. The sample lists some 110,000 clones; more than 80% were seen once. Sequencing was performed on peripheral blood. These receptors all stem from a man aged 55 to 69 with acute or convalescent COVID-19.

This chain uses TRBV10-3 with TRBJ1-1; D gene unclear. The CDR3 spans 13 residues. Germline CDR1 is ENHRY and CDR2 is SYGVKD. The V end lost 4 bases, the J end lost 1 base, and 7 bases lay between the germline ends. In nucleotides, the CDR3 is TGTGCCATCAGTGGTCGGGGGAACACTGAAGCTTTCTTT. Translated, it gives CAISGRGNTEAFF.

This rearrangement joins TRBV3-1 (or the pseudogene TRBV3-2) to TRBJ1-1; the D is unclear. The V and J ends lost 2 bases and 1 base respectively, with 5 bases between them. In germline, CDR1 is LGHDT, CDR2 YNNKEL (reference sequence). This CDR3 is built from 13 residues. The CDR3 bases are TGTGCCAGCAGCCAAATGCGGAACACTGAAGCTTTCTTT. This gives the protein CASSQMRNTEAFF.

The genes are TRBV4-3 and TRBJ2-5; weak D call: TRBD2 (5 bases). Trimming removed 0 bases from V and 4 bases from J, with 15 bases in between. The germline gives CDR1 LGHNA, CDR2 YSLEER. The CDR3 totals 16 residues. CDR3 DNA: TGCGCCAGCAGCCAAGATCTCAGGCGGGCGGGAGAGACCCAGTACTTC. It translates to CASSQDLRRAGETQYF.

The rearrangement joins TRBV5-6 to TRBJ1-5, with unresolved D. V was pared by 4 bases and J by 7 bases, with 12 bases between. The germline V gene has CDR1 SGHDT and CDR2 YYEEEE. The CDR3 covers 13 residues. The CDR3 DNA reads TGTGCCAGCAGCCAAATGGGCACGCAGCCCCAGCATTTT. Translated: CASSQMGTQPQHF.

This chain joins TRBV2 and TRBJ1-5; TRBD1 matches 7 bases. The germline V gene encodes CDR1 SNHLY and CDR2 FYNNEI. The CDR3 covers 14 residues. The J segment lost 5 bases and the V segment lost 3 bases, leaving 4 bases of the junction unmatched. The CDR3 region is CASSDYRGDQPQHF. The CDR3 bases are TGTGCCAGCAGTGACTACAGGGGCGATCAGCCCCAGCATTTT.

V usage is TRBV4-3 and J usage is TRBJ1-6; maybe TRBD1 (5 bases). V lost 4 bases and J 6 bases, leaving 13 bases between the germline ends. The CDR3 length is 15 residues. Germline loops: CDR1 LGHNA, CDR2 YSLEER. This chain's CDR3 is CASSPSGGINSPLHF. DNA of the CDR3: TGCGCCAGCAGCCCAAGCGGGGGTATTAATTCACCCCTCCACTTT.

Of note for this clone: A read error may produce the germline difference seen at one junction end. The genes are TRBV7-7 and TRBJ1-4; TRBD1 agrees at 7 bases. The CDR3 consists of 14 residues. The germline gives CDR1 SSHAT, CDR2 FNYEAQ (reference sequence). CDR3 bases: TGTGCTAGCAGCTTAACAGGGGCGTCCGAAAAACTGTTTTTT. Translated: CASSLTGASEKLFF.

This clone was seen more than once but under ten times. The rearrangement joins TRBV28 to TRBJ1-5; TRBD1 is a possible D gene (6 bases). The CDR3 spans 13 residues. CDR1 is MDHEN, CDR2 SYDVKM, per germline. V lost 6 bases and J 3 bases, leaving 9 bases between the germline ends. The CDR3 here is CASSGQLNQPQHF. DNA for the CDR3: TGTGCCAGCAGCGGACAGCTCAATCAGCCCCAGCATTTT.

The chain employs TRBV24-1 and TRBJ2-1, with TRBD1 as a possible D gene (7 bases). Germline V lookup: CDR1 KGHDR, CDR2 SFDVKD. CDR3 length equals 15 residues. V lost 4 bases to trimming and J lost 7 bases, with 16 bases between them. The chain's CDR3 is CATSDSRGVVNEQFF. CDR3 nucleotide sequence: TGTGCCACCAGTGACAGCAGGGGGGTCGTTAATGAGCAGTTCTTC.

This clone has a count of ten or more. The V call is TRBV4-3, the J call TRBJ2-3, with 7 bases that match TRBD2. Germline V gene lookup returns CDR1 LGHNA and CDR2 YSLEER. After removal of 0 bases from V and 3 bases from J, the junction contained 6 bases not matched to a gene. CDR3 length: 16 amino acids. CDR3 sequence reads: CASSQDWGGETDTQYF. The DNA of the CDR3 is TGCGCCAGCAGCCAAGATTGGGGAGGGGAAACAGATACGCAGTATTTT.

This chain uses TRBV7-2 with TRBJ2-5, with 8 nucleotides matching TRBD2. The CDR3 length is 15 residues. The J segment lost 0 bases and the V segment lost 5 bases, leaving 5 bases of the junction unmatched. Germline CDR1 and CDR2: SGHTA and FQGNSA. The CDR3: CASSTLAGYQETQYF. In DNA form, the CDR3 reads TGTGCCAGCAGCACCTTAGCGGGATACCAAGAGACCCAGTACTTC.

V gene TRBV24-1 combines with J gene TRBJ2-5; a weak D match, TRBD1 (6 bases). The V gene's germline CDR1 is KGHDR and CDR2 SFDVKD. With 7 bases removed from V and 4 bases from J, the gap between germline ends came to 12 bases. CDR3 length: 13 residues. The CDR3 coding sequence is TGTGCCACCAGCCCAGGGACACGAGAGACCCAGTACTTC. Amino acids: CATSPGTRETQYF.

The chain combines TRBV6-6 with TRBJ2-1; 11 nucleotides line up with TRBD1. Germline CDR1 reads MNHNY; CDR2 reads SVGAGI (reference sequence). The CDR3 is 15 amino acids. Trimming at V came to 10 bases and at J to 6 bases, leaving 11 bases not matched to a gene. The CDR3 here is CAINSGTGGRNEQFF. The CDR3 DNA follows: TGTGCCATAAACTCCGGGACAGGGGGTCGCAATGAGCAGTTCTTC.

The chain couples TRBV10-2 to TRBJ2-1; 15 bases fit TRBD2. The junction had 17 bases not matched to a gene; V was cut back by 2 bases and J by 15 bases. The CDR3 has 18 residues. Per the germline V gene, CDR1 is WSHSY and CDR2 is SAAADI. The CDR3 loop reads CASSEIRGTQGTSGRRFF. For the CDR3, the DNA is TGCGCCAGCAGTGAGATCAGGGGCACCCAGGGGACTAGCGGGAGGCGGTTCTTC.

This rearrangement joins TRBV24-1 to TRBJ2-2; 10 bases line up with TRBD1. Trimming at V came to 3 bases and at J to 7 bases, leaving 4 bases not matched to a gene. CDR1 and CDR2 (germline): KGHDR, SFDVKD. This CDR3 contains 15 residues. The CDR3 coding sequence is TGTGCCACCAGTGATGACAGGGGGCTGGGCGGGGAGCTGTTTTTT. Its translation is CATSDDRGLGGELFF.

The chain employs TRBV5-4 and TRBJ1-3; 8 bases line up with TRBD1. Per germline, CDR1 SGHNT and CDR2 YYREEE (reference sequence). The CDR3 is 13 amino acids. The trim removed 3 bases at V and 5 bases at J, leaving 1 base unmatched. CDR3 loop: CASSSGGRNTIYF. As DNA, the CDR3 is TGTGCCAGCAGCTCAGGGGGCCGAAACACCATATATTTT.

The chain uses TRBV6-5 and TRBJ1-1, with D possibly matching TRBD1 (6 bases). This CDR3 has 13 residues. The germline V gene encodes CDR1 MNHEY and CDR2 SVGAGI. Trimming took off 8 bases at V and 6 bases at J, with 16 bases between the two ends. The CDR3 protein is CASVIRGFSEAFF. The CDR3 DNA follows: TGTGCCAGCGTTATCAGGGGCTTCTCTGAAGCTTTCTTT.

Written as DNA, the CDR3 is TGTGCCAGTAGTATTGCCCGGAGCCCAACCTACGAGCAGTACTTC. Amino acids: CASSIARSPTYEQYF. The V and J genes are TRBV19 and TRBJ2-7; D is undetermined. The CDR3 extends over 15 amino acids. Trimming left V 3 bases short and J 2 bases short, with 14 bases between. Germline CDR1 reads LNHDA; CDR2 reads SQIVND (reference sequence). Full variable domain (rest looked up from reference TRBV19 and TRBJ2-7): DGGITQSPKYLFRKEGQNVTLSCEQNLNHDAMYWYRQDPGQGLRLIYYSQIVNDFQKGDIAEGYSVSREKKESFPLTVTSAQKNPTAFYLCASSIARSPTYEQYFGPGTRLTVT.

This chain links TRBV23-1 with TRBJ1-3; D may be TRBD1 (5 bases). TRBV23-1 is labeled an ORF, and its function is uncertain. The CDR3 covers 15 residues. V was cut by 2 bases and J by 10 bases, with 18 bases left in between. The CDR3 region is CASSQAGRENWTIYF. The CDR3 nucleotides are TGCGCCAGCAGTCAAGCGGGACGGGAAAATTGGACCATATATTTT.

CDR3 in amino acids: CASSPGAGVMLADTQYF. As DNA, the CDR3 is TGTGCCAGCTCACCAGGGGCGGGAGTAATGCTGGCAGATACGCAGTATTTT. The rearrangement uses TRBV18 and TRBJ2-3, with TRBD2 matching 7 bases. CDR3 size: 17 residues. Germline V gene lookup returns CDR1 KGHSH and CDR2 LQKENI. With 2 bases clipped from V and 4 bases from J, the junction kept 12 bases outside the gene matches.

V is TRBV10-2 and J is TRBJ2-7; the match to TRBD2 covers 9 bases. J lost 7 bases, V lost 0 bases, and 7 bases had no gene match. The CDR3 has 15 amino acids. Germline values: CDR1 WSHSY, CDR2 SAAADI. This chain's CDR3 is CASSESASGMGEQYV. As DNA, the CDR3 is TGCGCCAGCAGTGAGTCGGCTAGCGGGATGGGGGAGCAGTACGTC.

This clone has more than one count but fewer than ten. V gene TRBV19 combines with J gene TRBJ2-3; 7 bases align to TRBD1. The V and J ends lost 3 bases and 8 bases, in that order; junction bases with no gene match: 20. Germline V CDR1 and CDR2: LNHDA, SQIVND (reference sequence). This CDR3 has 18 amino acids. The CDR3 reads CASSISGGRGWLKATQYF. DNA for the CDR3: TGTGCCAGTAGTATTAGTGGCGGCAGGGGGTGGCTGAAGGCTACGCAGTATTTT.

With regard to this clone: Other nucleotide sequences in the sample specify the same CDR3. The chain recombines TRBV2 with TRBJ2-7; 9 bases are shared with TRBD1. V dropped 3 bases and J dropped 3; count of bases not matched to a gene: 3. Germline CDR1 and CDR2: SNHLY and FYNNEI. This CDR3 contains 14 residues. CDR3 DNA: TGTGCCAGCAGTGATCAGGGACAGGGCTACGAGCAGTACTTC. This encodes CASSDQGQGYEQYF. The whole variable domain, filled in from reference TRBV2 and TRBJ2-7, reads EPEVTQTPSHQVTQMGQEVILRCVPISNHLYFYWYRQILGQKVEFLVSFYNNEISEKSEIFDDQFSVERPDGSNFTLKIRSTKLEDSAMYFCASSDQGQGYEQYFGPGTRLTVT.

This clone was observed once. As DNA, the CDR3 is TGTGCCAGCAGCTCCGGAGAGACCCAGTACTTC. Its translation is CASSSGETQYF. The chain recombines TRBV5-6 with TRBJ2-5; no clear D. CDR3 length equals 11 residues. V lost 3 bases and J lost 4, with 4 bases in between. CDR1 is SGHDT and CDR2 is YYEEEE in the germline V gene.